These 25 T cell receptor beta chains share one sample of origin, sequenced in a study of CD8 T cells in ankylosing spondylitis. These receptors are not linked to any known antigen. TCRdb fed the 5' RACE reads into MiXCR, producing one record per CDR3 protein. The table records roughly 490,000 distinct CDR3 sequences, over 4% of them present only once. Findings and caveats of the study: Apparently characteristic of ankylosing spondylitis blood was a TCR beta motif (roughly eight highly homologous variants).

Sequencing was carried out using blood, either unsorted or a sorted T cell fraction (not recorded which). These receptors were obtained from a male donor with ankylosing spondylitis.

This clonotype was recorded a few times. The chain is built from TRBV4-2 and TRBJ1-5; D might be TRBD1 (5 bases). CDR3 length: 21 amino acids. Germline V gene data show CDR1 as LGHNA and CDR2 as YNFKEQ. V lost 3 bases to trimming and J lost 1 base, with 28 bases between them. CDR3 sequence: CASSQGILLSPLGASNQPQHF. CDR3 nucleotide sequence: TGTGCCAGCAGCCAGGGCATCCTCTTATCCCCCCTCGGGGCCAGCAATCAGCCCCAGCATTTT.

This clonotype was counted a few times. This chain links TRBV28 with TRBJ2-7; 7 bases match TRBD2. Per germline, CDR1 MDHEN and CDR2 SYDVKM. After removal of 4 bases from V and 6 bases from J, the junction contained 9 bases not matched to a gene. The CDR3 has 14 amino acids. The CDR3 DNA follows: TGTGCCAGCAGTTCCCCGGGACTACTCCCCGAGCAGTACTTC. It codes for CASSSPGLLPEQYF.

CDR3 coding DNA: TGTGCCAGCACCTCAAACTTCGATGAGCAGTTCTTC. It encodes CASTSNFDEQFF. The rearrangement uses TRBV12-3 or TRBV12-4 and TRBJ2-1; D call uncertain. V gave up 7 bases and J gave up 8 bases, with 12 bases separating them. The CDR3 length is 12 residues.

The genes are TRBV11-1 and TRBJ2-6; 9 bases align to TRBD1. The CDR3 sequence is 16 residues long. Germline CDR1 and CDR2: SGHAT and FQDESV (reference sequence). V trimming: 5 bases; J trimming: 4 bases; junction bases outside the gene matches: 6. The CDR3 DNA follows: TGTGCCAGCAGCAACCGGGACAGGGTCGGGGCCAACGTCCTGACTTTC. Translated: CASSNRDRVGANVLTF.

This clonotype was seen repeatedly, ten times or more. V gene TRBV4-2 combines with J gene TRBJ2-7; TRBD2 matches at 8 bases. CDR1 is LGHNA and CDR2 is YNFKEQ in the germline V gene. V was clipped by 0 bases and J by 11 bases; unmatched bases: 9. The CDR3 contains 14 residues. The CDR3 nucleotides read TGTGCCAGCAGCCAAGATTTAATAGCGGGGAAGGAGTACTTC. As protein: CASSQDLIAGKEYF.

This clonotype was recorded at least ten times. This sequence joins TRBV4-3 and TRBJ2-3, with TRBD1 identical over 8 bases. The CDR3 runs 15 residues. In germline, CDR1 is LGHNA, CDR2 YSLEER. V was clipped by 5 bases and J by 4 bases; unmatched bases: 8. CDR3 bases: TGCGCCAGCAGCACTCGGGACAGGAGTTCAGATACGCAGTATTTT. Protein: CASSTRDRSSDTQYF.

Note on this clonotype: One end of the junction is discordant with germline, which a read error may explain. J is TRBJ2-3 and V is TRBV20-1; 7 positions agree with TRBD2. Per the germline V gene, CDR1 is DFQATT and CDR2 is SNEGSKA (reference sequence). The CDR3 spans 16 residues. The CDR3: CCATALGGESTDTQYF. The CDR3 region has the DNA TGCTGTGCTACTGCCTTGGGAGGGGAGTCCACAGATACGCAGTATTTT.

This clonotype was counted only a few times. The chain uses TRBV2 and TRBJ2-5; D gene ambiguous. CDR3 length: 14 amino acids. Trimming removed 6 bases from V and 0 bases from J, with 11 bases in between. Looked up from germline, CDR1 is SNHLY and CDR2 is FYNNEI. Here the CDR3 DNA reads TGTGCCAGCAGAAAATACGATTACCAAGAGACCCAGTACTTC. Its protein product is CASRKYDYQETQYF.

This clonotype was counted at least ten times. The CDR3 reads CATSRSDRGWREQYF. The CDR3 nucleotides read TGTGCCACCAGCAGATCGGACAGGGGCTGGAGAGAGCAGTACTTC. The rearrangement links TRBV15 to TRBJ2-7, with 9 positions matching TRBD1. Losses at the gene ends were 2 bases for V and 7 bases for J; bases not matched to a gene: 9. This CDR3 contains 15 residues. Germline V gene data show CDR1 as LNHNV and CDR2 as YYDKDF (reference sequence).

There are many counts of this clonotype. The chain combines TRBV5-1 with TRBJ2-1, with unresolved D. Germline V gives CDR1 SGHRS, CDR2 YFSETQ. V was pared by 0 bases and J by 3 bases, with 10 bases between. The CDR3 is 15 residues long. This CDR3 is CASSLEASYYNEQFF. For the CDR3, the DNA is TGCGCCAGCAGCTTGGAGGCCAGCTACTACAATGAGCAGTTCTTC.

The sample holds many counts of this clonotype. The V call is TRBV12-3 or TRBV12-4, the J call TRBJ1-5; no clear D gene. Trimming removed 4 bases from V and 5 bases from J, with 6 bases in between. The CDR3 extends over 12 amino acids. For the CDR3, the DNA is TGTGCCAGCAGTTATTCTTATCAGCCCCAGCATTTT. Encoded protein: CASSYSYQPQHF.

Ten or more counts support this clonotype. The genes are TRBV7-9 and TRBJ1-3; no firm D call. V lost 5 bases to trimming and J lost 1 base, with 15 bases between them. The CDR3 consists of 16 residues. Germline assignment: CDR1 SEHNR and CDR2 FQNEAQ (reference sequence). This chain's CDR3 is CASSPKTPVSGNTIYF. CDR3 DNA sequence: TGTGCCAGCAGCCCGAAGACCCCGGTTTCTGGAAACACCATATATTTT.

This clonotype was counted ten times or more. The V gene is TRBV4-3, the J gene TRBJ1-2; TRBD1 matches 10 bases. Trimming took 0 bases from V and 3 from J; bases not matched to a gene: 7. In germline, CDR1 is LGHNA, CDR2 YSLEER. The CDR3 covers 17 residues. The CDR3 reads CASSQDWDRGRHYGYTF. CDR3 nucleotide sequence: TGCGCCAGCAGCCAAGACTGGGACAGGGGCCGCCACTATGGCTACACCTTC.

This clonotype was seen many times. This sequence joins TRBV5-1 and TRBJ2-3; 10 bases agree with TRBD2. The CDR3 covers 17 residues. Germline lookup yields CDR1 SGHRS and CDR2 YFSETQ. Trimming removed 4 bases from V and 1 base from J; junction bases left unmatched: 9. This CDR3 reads CASSPSGGTSGTDTQYF. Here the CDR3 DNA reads TGCGCCAGCAGCCCCAGCGGCGGGACTAGCGGCACAGATACGCAGTATTTT.

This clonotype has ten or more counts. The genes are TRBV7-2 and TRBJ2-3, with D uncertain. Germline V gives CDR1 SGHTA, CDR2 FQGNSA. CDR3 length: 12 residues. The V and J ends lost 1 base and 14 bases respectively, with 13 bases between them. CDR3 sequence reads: CASSLVGFSGYF. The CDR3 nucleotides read TGTGCCAGCAGCTTAGTGGGCTTCTCGGGGTATTTT. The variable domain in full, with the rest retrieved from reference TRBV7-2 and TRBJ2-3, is GAGVSQSPSNKVTEKGKDVELRCDPISGHTALYWYRQSLGQGLEFLIYFQGNSAPDKSGLPSDRFSAERTGGSVSTLTIQRTQQEDSAVYLCASSLVGFSGYFGPGTRLTVL.

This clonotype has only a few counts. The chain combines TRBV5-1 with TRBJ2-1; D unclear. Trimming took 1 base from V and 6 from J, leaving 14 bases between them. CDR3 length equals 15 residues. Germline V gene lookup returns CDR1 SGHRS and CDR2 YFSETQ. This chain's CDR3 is CASSLTFGSGNEQFF. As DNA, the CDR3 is TGCGCCAGCAGCTTGACTTTCGGTTCGGGCAATGAGCAGTTCTTC.

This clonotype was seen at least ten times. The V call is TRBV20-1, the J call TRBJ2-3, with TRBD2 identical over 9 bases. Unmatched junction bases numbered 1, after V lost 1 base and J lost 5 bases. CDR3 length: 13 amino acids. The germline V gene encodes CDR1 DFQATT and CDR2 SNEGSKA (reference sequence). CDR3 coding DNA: TGCAGTGCTAGAGCTAGCGGGGTAGATACGCAGTATTTT. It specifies CSARASGVDTQYF.

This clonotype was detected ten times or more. In DNA, the CDR3 is TGTGCCAGCAGCTTTGCTTCCAGCCATTCCTACGAGCAGTACTTC. It specifies CASSFASSHSYEQYF. The rearrangement joins TRBV7-2 to TRBJ2-7; D unclear. Germline lookup yields CDR1 SGHTA and CDR2 FQGNSA. The CDR3 runs 15 residues. Trimming cost V 3 bases and J 1 base, with 13 bases left between them.

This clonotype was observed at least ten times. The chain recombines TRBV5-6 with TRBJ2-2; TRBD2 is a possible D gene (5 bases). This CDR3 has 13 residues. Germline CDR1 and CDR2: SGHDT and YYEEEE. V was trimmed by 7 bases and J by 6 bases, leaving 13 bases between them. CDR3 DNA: TGTGCCAGCTCTTGGGGAGTTTCCGGGGAGCTGTTTTTT. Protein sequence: CASSWGVSGELFF. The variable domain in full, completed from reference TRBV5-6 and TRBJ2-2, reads DAGVTQSPTHLIKTRGQQVTLRCSPKSGHDTVSWYQQALGQGPQFIFQYYEEEERQRGNFPDRFSGHQFPNYSSELNVNALLLGDSALYLCASSWGVSGELFFGEGSRLTVL.

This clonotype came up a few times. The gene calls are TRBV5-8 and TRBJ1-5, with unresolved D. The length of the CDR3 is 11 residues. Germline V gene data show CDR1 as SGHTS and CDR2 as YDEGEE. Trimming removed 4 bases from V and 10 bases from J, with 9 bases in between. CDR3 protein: CASSITNPQHF. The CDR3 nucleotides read TGTGCCAGCAGCATTACCAACCCCCAGCATTTT.

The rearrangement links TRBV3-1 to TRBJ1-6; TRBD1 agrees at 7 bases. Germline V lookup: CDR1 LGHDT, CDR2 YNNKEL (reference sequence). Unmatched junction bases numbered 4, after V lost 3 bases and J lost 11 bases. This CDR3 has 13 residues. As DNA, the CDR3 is TGTGCCAGCAGCCACTTAAGGGGGCCACCCCTCCACTTT. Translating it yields CASSHLRGPPLHF.

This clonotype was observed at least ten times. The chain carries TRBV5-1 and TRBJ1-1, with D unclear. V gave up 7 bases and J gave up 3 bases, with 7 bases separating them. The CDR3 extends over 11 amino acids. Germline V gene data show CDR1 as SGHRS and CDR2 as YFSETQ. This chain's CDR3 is CASQEDTEAFF. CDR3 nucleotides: TGCGCCAGCCAGGAGGACACTGAAGCTTTCTTT.

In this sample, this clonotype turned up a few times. The CDR3 loop is CASSSGQILAKNIQYF. The CDR3 nucleotides read TGCGCCAGCAGCTCCGGACAGATATTAGCCAAAAACATTCAGTACTTC. V gene TRBV5-1 combines with J gene TRBJ2-4; a weak D match, TRBD1 (6 bases). Trimming took 3 bases from V and 0 from J, leaving 13 bases between them. The CDR3 sequence is 16 residues long. Germline CDR1 is SGHRS and CDR2 is YFSETQ.

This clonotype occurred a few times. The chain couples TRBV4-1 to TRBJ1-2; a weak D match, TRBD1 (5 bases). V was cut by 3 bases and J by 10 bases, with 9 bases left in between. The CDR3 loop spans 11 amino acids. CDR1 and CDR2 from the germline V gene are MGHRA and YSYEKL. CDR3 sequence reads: CASSHLGLYTF. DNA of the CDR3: TGCGCCAGCAGCCACCTGGGACTCTACACCTTC.

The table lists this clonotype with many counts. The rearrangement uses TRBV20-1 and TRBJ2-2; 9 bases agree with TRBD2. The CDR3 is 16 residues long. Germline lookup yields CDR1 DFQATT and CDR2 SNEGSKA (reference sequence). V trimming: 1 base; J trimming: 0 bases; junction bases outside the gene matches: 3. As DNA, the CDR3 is TGCAGTGCTAGAGGCAGGACTAGCGCGAACACCGGGGAGCTGTTTTTT. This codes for CSARGRTSANTGELFF.